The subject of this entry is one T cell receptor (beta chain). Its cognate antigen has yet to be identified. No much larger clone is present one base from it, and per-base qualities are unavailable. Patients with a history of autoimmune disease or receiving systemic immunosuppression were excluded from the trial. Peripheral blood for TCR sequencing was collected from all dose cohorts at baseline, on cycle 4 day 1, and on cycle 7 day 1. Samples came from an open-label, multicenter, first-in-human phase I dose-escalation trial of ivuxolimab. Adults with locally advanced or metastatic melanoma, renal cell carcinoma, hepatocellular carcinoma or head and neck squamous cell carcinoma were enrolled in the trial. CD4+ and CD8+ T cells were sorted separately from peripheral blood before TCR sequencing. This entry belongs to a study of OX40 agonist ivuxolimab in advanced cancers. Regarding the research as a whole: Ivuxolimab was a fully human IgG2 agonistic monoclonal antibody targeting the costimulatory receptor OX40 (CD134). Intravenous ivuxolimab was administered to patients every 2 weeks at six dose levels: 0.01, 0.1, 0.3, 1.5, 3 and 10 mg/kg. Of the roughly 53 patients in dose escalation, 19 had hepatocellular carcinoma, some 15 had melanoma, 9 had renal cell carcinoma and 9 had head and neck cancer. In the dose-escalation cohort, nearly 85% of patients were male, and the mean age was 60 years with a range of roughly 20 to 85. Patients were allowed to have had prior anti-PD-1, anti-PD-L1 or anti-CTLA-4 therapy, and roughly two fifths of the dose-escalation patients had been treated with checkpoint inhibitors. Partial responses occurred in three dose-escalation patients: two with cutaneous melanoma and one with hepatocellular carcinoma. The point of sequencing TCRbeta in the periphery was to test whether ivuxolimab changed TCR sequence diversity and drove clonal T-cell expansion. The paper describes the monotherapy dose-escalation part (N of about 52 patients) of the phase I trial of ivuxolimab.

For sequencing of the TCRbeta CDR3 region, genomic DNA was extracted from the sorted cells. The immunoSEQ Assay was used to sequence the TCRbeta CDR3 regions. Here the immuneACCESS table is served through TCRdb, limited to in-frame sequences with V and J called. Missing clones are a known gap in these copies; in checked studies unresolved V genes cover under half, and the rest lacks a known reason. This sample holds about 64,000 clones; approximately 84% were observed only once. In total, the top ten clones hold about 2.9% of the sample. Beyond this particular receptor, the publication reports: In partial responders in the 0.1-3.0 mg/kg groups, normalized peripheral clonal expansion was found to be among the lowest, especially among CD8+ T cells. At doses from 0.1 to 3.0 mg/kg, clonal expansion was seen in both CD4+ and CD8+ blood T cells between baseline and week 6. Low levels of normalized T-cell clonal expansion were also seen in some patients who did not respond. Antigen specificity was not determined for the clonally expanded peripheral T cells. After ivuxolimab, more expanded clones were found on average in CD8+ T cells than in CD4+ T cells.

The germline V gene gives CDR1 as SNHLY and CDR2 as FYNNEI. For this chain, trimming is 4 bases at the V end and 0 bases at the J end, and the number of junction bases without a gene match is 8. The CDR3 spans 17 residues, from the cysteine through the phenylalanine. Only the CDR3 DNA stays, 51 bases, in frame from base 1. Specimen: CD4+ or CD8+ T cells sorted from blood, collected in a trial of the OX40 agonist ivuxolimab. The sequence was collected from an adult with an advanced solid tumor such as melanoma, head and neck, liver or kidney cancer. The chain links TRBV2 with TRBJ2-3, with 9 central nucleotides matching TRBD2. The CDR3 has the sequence CASSVRIAGASTDTQYF. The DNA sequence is TGTGCCAGCAGTGTTCGGATAGCGGGGGCTAGCACAGATACGCAGTATTTT.